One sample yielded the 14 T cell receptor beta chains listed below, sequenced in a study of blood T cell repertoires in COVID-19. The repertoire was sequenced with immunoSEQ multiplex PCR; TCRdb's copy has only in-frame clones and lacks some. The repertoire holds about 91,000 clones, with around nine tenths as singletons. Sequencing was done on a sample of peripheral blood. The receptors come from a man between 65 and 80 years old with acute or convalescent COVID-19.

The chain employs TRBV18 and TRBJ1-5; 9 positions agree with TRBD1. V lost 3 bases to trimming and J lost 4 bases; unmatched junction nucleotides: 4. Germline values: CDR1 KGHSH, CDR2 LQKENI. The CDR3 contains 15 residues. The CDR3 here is CASSPPGQGNQPQHF. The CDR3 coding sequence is TGTGCCAGCTCACCGCCGGGACAGGGAAATCAGCCCCAGCATTTT.

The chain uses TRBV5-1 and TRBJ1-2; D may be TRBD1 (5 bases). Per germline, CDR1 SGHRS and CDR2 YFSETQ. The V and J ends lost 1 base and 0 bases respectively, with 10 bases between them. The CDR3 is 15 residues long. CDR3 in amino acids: CASSLNGAANYGYTF. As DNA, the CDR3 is TGCGCCAGCAGCTTGAATGGGGCAGCTAACTATGGCTACACCTTC.

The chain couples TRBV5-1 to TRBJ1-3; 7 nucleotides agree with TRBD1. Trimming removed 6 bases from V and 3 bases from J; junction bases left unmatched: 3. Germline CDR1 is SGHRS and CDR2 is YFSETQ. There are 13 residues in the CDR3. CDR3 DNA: TGCGCCAGCACACAGGGGAATGGAAACACCATATATTTT. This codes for CASTQGNGNTIYF.

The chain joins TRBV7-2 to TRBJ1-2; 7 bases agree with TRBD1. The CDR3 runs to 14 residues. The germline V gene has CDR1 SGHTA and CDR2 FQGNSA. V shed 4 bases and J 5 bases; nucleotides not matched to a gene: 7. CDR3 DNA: TGTGCCAGCAGCTCGCAGACAGGGTCGTATGGCTACACCTTC. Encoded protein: CASSSQTGSYGYTF. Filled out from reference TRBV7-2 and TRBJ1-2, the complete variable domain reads GAGVSQSPSNKVTEKGKDVELRCDPISGHTALYWYRQSLGQGLEFLIYFQGNSAPDKSGLPSDRFSAERTGGSVSTLTIQRTQQEDSAVYLCASSSQTGSYGYTFGSGTRLTVV.

As DNA, the CDR3 is TGTGCCAGCAGTTTTTGGAGCCATGGCTACACCTTC. Translating gives CASSFWSHGYTF. The V gene is TRBV12-3 or TRBV12-4, the J gene TRBJ1-2; D gene uncertain. V lost 3 bases and J 6 bases, leaving 8 bases between the germline ends. This CDR3 comprises 12 residues.

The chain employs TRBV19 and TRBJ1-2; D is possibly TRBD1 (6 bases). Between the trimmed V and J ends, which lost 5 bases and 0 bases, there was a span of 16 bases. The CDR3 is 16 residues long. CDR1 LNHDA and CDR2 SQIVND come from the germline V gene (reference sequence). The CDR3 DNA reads TGTGCCAGTAGTTCCCTCAGACAGGATTCTAACTATGGCTACACCTTC. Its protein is CASSSLRQDSNYGYTF.

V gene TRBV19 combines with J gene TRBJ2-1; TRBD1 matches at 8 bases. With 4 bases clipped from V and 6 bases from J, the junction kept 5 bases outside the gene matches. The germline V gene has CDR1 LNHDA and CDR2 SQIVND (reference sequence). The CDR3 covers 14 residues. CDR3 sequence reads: CASSTGQGRNEQFF. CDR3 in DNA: TGTGCCAGTAGTACAGGACAGGGCCGCAATGAGCAGTTCTTC.

CDR3 nucleotide sequence: TGTGCCAGTAGGCGCGACAGGGAGGATCAGCCCCAGCATTTT. Translation gives CASRRDREDQPQHF. The V and J genes are TRBV19 and TRBJ1-5; 7 bases agree with TRBD1. CDR1 is LNHDA and CDR2 is SQIVND in the germline V gene (reference sequence). Trimming at V came to 6 bases and at J to 5 bases, leaving 7 bases not matched to a gene. CDR3 length: 14 amino acids.

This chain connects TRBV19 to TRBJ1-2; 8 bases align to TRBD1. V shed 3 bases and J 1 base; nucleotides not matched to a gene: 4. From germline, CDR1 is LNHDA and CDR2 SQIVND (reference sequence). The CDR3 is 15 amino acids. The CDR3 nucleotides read TGTGCCAGTAGTATTGCGACAGGGGATAACTATGGCTACACCTTC. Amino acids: CASSIATGDNYGYTF.

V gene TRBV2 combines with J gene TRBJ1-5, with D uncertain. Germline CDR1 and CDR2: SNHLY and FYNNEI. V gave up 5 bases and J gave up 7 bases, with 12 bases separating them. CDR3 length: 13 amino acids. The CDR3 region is CASSPAGYQPQHF. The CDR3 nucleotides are TGTGCCAGCAGTCCGGCAGGATACCAGCCCCAGCATTTT. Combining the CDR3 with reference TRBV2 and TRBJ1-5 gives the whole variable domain EPEVTQTPSHQVTQMGQEVILRCVPISNHLYFYWYRQILGQKVEFLVSFYNNEISEKSEIFDDQFSVERPDGSNFTLKIRSTKLEDSAMYFCASSPAGYQPQHFGDGTRLSIL.

This CDR3 reads CASSFSRASEAFF. As DNA, the CDR3 is TGTGCCAGCAGTTTTTCCAGGGCGTCTGAAGCTTTCTTT. This sequence joins TRBV6-5 and TRBJ1-1; D possibly corresponds to TRBD1 (5 bases). V was cut by 4 bases and J by 6 bases, with 12 bases left in between. Germline loops: CDR1 MNHEY, CDR2 SVGAGI. The CDR3 runs 13 residues.

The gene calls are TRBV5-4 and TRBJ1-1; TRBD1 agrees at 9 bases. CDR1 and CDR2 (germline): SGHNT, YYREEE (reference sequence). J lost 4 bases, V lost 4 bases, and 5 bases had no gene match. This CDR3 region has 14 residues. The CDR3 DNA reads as TGTGCCAGCAGCCACAGGGGGCGGGGCACTGAAGCTTTCTTT. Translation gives CASSHRGRGTEAFF.

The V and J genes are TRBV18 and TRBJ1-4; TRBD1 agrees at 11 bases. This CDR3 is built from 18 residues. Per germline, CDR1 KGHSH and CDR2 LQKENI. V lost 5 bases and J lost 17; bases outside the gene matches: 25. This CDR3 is CASSLNGQGAGIEENGFF. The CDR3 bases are TGTGCCAGCTCATTGAATGGACAGGGGGCCGGGATAGAAGAAAACGGTTTTTTT.

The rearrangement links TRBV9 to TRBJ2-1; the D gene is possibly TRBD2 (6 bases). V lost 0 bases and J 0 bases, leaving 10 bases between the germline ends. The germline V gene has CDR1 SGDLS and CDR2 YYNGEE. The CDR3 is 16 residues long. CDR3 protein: CASSVAGDSSYNEQFF. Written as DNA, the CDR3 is TGTGCCAGCAGCGTAGCGGGGGATAGCTCCTACAATGAGCAGTTCTTC.